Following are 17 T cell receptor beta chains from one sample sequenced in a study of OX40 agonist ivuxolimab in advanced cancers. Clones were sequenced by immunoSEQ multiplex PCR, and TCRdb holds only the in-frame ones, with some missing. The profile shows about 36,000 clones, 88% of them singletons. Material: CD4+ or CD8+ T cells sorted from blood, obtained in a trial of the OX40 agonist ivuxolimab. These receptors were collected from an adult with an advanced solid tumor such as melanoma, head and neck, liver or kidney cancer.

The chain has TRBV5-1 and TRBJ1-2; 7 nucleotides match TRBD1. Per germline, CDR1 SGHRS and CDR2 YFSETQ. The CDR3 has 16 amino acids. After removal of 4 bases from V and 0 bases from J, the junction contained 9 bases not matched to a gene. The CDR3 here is CASSPDRAPTNYGYTF. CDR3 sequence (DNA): TGCGCCAGCAGCCCTGACAGGGCCCCAACTAACTATGGCTACACCTTC.

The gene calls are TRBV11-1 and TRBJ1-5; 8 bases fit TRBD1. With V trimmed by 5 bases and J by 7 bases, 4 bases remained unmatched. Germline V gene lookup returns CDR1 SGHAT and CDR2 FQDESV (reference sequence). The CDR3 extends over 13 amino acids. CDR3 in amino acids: CASSVDRAQPQHF. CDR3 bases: TGTGCCAGCAGCGTGGACAGGGCGCAGCCCCAGCATTTT.

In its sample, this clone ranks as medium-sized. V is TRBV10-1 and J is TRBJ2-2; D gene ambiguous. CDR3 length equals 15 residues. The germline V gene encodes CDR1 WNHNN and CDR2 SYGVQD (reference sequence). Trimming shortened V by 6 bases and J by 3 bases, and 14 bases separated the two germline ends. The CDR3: CASRIAIRDTGELFF. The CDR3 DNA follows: TGCGCCAGCAGGATAGCCATCCGGGACACCGGGGAGCTGTTTTTT.

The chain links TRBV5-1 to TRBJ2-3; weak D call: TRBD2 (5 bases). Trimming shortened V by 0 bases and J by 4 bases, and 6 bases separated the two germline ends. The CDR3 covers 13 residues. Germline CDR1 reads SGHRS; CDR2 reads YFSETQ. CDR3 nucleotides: TGCGCCAGCAGCTTGGGAGGGTCAGATACGCAGTATTTT. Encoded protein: CASSLGGSDTQYF.

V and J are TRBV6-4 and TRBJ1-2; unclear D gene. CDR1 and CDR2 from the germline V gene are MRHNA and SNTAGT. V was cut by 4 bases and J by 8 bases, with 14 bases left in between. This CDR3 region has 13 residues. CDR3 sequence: CASSGPKNGGYTF. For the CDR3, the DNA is TGTGCCAGCAGTGGCCCCAAGAATGGGGGCTACACCTTC.

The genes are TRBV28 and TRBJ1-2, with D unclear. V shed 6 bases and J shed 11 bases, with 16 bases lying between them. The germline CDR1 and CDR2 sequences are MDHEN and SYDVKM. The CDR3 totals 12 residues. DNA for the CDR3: TGTGCCAGCAGCCTGGTGGGAGGGCGGTACACCTTC. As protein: CASSLVGGRYTF.

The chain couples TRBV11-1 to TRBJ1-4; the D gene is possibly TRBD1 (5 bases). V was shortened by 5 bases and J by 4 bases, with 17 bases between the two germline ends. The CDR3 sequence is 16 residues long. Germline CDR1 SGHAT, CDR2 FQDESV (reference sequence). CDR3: CASSRPTTGLNEKLFF. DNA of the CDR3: TGTGCCAGCAGCCGTCCAACAACAGGACTTAATGAAAAACTGTTTTTT.

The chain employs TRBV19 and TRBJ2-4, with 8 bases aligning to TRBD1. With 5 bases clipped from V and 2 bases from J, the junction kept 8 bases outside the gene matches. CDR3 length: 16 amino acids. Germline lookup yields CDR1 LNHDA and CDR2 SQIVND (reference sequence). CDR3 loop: CASSPDRGTPKNIQYF. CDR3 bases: TGTGCCAGTAGTCCCGACAGGGGCACCCCCAAAAACATTCAGTACTTC.

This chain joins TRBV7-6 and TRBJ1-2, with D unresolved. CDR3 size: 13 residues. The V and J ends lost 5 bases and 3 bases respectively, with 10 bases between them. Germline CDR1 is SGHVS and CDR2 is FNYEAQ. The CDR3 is CASSNRQYYGYTF. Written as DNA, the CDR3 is TGTGCCAGCAGCAACCGACAATACTATGGCTACACCTTC. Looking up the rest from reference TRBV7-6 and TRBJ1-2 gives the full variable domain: GAGVSQSPRYKVTKRGQDVALRCDPISGHVSLYWYRQALGQGPEFLTYFNYEAQQDKSGLPNDRFSAERPEGSISTLTIQRTEQRDSAMYRCASSNRQYYGYTFGSGTRLTVV.

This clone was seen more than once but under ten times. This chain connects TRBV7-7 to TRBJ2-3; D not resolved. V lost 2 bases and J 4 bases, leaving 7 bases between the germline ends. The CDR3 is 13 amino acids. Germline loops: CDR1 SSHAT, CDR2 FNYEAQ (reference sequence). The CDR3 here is CASSLLLADTQYF. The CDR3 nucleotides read TGTGCCAGCAGCTTACTTCTTGCAGATACGCAGTATTTT.

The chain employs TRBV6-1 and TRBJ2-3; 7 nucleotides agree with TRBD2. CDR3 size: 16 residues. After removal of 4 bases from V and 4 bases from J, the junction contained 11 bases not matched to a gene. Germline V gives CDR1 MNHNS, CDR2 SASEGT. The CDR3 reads CASSARTSLGSDTQYF. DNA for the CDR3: TGTGCCAGCAGTGCGAGGACTAGTCTTGGCTCAGATACGCAGTATTTT.

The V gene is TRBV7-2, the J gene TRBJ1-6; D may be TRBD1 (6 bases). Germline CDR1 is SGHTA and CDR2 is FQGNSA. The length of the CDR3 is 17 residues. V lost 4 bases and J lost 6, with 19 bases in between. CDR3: CASSSITGIRSNSPLHF. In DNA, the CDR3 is TGTGCCAGCAGCTCGATCACAGGGATCCGAAGTAATTCACCCCTCCACTTT.

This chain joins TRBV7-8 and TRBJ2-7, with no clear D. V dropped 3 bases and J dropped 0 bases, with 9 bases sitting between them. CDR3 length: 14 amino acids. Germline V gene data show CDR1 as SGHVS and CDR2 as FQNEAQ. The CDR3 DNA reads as TGTGCCAGCAGCTTCTCGGATACCTCCTACGAGCAGTACTTC. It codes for CASSFSDTSYEQYF.

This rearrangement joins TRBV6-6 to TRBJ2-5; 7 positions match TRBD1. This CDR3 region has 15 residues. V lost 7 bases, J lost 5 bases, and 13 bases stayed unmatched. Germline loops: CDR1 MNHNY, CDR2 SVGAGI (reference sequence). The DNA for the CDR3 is TGTGCCAGCACCTCCTGGGACAGTCGGCGTGAGACCCAGTACTTC. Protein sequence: CASTSWDSRRETQYF.

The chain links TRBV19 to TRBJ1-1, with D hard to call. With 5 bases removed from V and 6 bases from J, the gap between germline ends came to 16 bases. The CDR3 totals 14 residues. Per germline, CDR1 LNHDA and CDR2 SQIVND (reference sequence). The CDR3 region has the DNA TGTGCCAGTAGTCCGGGCCAAGGGTTCTCTGAAGCTTTCTTT. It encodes CASSPGQGFSEAFF.

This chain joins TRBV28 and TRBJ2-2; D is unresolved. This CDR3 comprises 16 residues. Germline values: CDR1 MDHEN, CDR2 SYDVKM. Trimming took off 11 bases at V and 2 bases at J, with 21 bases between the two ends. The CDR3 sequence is CAVPYEGQINTGELFF. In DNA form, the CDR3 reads TGTGCCGTACCCTACGAAGGGCAGATAAACACCGGGGAGCTGTTTTTT.

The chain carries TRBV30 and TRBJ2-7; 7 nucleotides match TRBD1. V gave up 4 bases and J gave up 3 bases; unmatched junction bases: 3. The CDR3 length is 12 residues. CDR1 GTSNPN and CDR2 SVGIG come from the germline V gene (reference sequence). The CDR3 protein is CAWTRQGYEQYF. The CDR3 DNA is TGTGCCTGGACTCGACAGGGCTACGAGCAGTACTTC.